This T cell receptor (beta chain) was captured by sequencing in a study of response to subunit inactivated influenza vaccine. This clonotype showed up just a few times. Its antigen is still unknown. Study-level points and caveats: The study's authors posited that every seasonal influenza vaccination enlists few new T cells.

TCRdb analysed the RT-PCR reads with MiXCR anew, one entry per CDR3 protein. The data contain about 310,000 distinct CDR3 sequences, approximately 21% of them singletons. The V and J ends lost 0 bases and 4 bases respectively, with 13 bases between them. Germline lookup yields CDR1 SGHDT and CDR2 YYEEEE. The CDR3 loop spans 15 amino acids. The material was PBMCs from blood, obtained around 22 months after vaccination. The chain carries TRBV5-6 and TRBJ1-2, with D possibly matching TRBD1 (6 bases). The TCR sequence derives from a man aged 50 to 69 who received an inactivated influenza vaccine. The CDR3 coding sequence is TGTGCCAGCAGCTTGGTGCGGACAGAGAGCTATGGCTACACCTTC. Its protein is CASSLVRTESYGYTF. Full variable domain (outside the CDR3, taken from reference TRBV5-6 and TRBJ1-2): DAGVTQSPTHLIKTRGQQVTLRCSPKSGHDTVSWYQQALGQGPQFIFQYYEEEERQRGNFPDRFSGHQFPNYSSELNVNALLLGDSALYLCASSLVRTESYGYTFGSGTRLTVV.